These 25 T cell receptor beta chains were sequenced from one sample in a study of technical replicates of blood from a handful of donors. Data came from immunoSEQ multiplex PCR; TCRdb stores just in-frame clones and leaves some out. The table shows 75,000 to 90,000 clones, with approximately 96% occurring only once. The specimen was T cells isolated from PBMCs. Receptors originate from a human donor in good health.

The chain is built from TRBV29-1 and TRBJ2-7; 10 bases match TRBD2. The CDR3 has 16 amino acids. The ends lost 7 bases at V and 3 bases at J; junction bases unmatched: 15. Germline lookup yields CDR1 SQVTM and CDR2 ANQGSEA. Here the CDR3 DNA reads TGCAGCGCTATTTCAATGCTAGCGGGAGTTATCTACGAGCAGTACTTC. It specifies CSAISMLAGVIYEQYF.

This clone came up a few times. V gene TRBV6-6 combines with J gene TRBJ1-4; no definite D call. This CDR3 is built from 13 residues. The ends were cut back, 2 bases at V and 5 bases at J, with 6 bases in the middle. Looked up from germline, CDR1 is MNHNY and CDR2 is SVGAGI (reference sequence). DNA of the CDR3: TGTGCCAGCAGTTACGGTGGCAATGAAAAACTGTTTTTT. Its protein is CASSYGGNEKLFF.

DNA of the CDR3: TGTGCCAGCAGCGAGACAGGGGTGCCTGGAAACACCATATATTTT. Its translation is CASSETGVPGNTIYF. V is TRBV6-5 and J is TRBJ1-3, with 8 bases identical to TRBD1. Per germline, CDR1 MNHEY and CDR2 SVGAGI. The trim removed 6 bases at V and 2 bases at J, leaving 6 bases unmatched. The CDR3 sequence is 15 residues long.

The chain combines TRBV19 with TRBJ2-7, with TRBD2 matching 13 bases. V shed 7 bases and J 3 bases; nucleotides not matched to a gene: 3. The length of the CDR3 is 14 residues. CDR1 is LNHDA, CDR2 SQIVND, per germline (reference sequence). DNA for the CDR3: TGTGCCAGTACACTAGCGGGAGGGAGCTACGAGCAGTACTTC. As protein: CASTLAGGSYEQYF.

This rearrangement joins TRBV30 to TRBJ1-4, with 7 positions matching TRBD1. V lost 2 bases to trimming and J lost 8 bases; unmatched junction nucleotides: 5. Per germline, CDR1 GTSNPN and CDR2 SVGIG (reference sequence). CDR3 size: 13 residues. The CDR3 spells CAWSPQGGEKLFF. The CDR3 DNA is TGTGCCTGGAGTCCTCAGGGGGGCGAAAAACTGTTTTTT.

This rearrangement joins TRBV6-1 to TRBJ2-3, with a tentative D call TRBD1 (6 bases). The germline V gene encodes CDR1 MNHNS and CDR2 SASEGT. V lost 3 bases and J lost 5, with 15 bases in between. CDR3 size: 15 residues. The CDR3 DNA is TGTGCCAGCAGTGATATAAACAGGGTACTAGATACGCAGTATTTT. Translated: CASSDINRVLDTQYF.

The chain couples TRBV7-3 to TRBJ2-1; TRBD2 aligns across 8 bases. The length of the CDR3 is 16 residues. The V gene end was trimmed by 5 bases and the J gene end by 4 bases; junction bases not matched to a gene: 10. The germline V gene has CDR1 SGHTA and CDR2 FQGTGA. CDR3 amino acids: CASSLLAGREYNEQFF. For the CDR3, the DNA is TGTGCCAGCAGCCTCCTAGCCGGGAGGGAATACAATGAGCAGTTCTTC.

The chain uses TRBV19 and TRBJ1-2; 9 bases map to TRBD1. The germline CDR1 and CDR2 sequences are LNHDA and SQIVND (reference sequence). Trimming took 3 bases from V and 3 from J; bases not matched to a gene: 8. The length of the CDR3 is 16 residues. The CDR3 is CASSMGGQGQYYGYTF. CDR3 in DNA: TGTGCCAGTAGTATGGGGGGACAGGGCCAATACTATGGCTACACCTTC.

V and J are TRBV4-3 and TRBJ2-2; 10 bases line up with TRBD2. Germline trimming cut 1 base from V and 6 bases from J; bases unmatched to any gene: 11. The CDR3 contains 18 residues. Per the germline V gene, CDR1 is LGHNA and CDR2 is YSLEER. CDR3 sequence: CASSQGQGAGGPPGELFF. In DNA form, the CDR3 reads TGCGCCAGCAGCCAAGGGCAAGGAGCGGGAGGGCCTCCCGGGGAGCTGTTTTTT.

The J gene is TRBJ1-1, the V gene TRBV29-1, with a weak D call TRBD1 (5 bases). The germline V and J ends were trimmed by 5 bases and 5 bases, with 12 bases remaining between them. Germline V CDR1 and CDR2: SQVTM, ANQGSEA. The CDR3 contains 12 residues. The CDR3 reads CSVSREGTEAFF. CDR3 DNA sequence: TGCAGCGTTTCCAGGGAGGGAACTGAAGCTTTCTTT.

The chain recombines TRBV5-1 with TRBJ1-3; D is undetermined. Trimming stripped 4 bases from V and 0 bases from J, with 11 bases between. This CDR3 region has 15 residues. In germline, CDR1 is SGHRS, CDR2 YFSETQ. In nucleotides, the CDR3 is TGCGCCAGCAGCATAGAGGGCTTCTCTGGAAACACCATATATTTT. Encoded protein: CASSIEGFSGNTIYF.

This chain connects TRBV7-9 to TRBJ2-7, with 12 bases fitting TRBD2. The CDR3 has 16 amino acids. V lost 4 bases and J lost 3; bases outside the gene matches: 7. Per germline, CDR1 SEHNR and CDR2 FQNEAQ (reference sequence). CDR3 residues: CASSSWTSGTIYEQYF. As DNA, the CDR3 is TGTGCCAGCAGCTCTTGGACTAGCGGGACCATCTACGAGCAGTACTTC.

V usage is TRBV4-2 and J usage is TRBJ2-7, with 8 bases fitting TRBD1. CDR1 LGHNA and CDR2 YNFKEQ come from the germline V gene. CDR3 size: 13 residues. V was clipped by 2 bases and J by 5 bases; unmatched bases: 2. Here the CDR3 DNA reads TGTGCCAGCAGCCAATACAGGGGGGACGAGCAGTACTTC. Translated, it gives CASSQYRGDEQYF.

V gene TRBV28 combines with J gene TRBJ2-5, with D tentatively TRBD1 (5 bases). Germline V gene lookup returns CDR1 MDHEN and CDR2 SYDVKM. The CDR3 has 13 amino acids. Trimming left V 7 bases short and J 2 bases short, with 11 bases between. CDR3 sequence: CASKTAVQETQYF. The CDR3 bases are TGTGCCAGCAAGACAGCCGTTCAAGAGACCCAGTACTTC.

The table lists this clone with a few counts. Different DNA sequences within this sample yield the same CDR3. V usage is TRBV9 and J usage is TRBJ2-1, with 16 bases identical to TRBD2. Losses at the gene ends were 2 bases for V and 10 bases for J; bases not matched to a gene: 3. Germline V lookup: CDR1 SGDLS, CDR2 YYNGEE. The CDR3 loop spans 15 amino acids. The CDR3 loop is CASSVGTSGREEQFF. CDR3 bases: TGTGCCAGCAGCGTGGGGACTAGCGGGAGGGAAGAGCAGTTCTTC.

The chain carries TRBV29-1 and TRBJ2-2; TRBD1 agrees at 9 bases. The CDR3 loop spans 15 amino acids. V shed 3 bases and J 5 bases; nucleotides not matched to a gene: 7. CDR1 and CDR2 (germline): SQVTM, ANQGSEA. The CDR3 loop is CSVEENRGLTGELFF. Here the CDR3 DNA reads TGCAGCGTTGAGGAGAACAGGGGGCTAACCGGGGAGCTGTTTTTT.

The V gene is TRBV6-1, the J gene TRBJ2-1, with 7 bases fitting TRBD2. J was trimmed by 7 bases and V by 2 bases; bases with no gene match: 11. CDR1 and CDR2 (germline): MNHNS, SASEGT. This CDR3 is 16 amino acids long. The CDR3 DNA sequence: TGTGCCAGCAGTGAAAGGTCTGGCGGGAGTGGAAATGAGCAGTTCTTC. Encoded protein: CASSERSGGSGNEQFF.

Here the CDR3 DNA reads TGTGCCAGCAGACCAGGACAGGGATCCACCGGGGAGCTGTTTTTT. This gives the protein CASRPGQGSTGELFF. The V call is TRBV7-9, the J call TRBJ2-2; 8 bases match TRBD1. There are 15 residues in the CDR3. Germline V gene lookup returns CDR1 SEHNR and CDR2 FQNEAQ (reference sequence). V shed 6 bases, J shed 4 bases, and the junction held 7 bases outside the gene matches.

The CDR3 loop is CASSRSNTGELFF. CDR3 DNA sequence: TGTGCCAGCAGTCGGTCGAACACCGGGGAGCTGTTTTTT. V gene TRBV6-5 combines with J gene TRBJ2-2, with D hard to call. The V end was cut by 5 bases, the J end by 0 bases, with 4 bases between. CDR1 and CDR2 from the germline V gene are MNHEY and SVGAGI. The CDR3 consists of 13 residues.

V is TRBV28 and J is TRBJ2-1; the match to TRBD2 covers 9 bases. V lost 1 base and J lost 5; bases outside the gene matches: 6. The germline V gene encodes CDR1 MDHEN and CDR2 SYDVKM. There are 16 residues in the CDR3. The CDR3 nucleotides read TGTGCCAGCAGTTTATACCCCCTAGCGGGGCACAATGAGCAGTTCTTC. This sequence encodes CASSLYPLAGHNEQFF.

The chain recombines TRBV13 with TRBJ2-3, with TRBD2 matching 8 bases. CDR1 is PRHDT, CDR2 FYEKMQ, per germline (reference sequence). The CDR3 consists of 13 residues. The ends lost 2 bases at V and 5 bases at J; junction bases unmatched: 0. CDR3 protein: CASSLLAGDTQYF. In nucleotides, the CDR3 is TGTGCCAGCAGCTTACTAGCGGGAGATACGCAGTATTTT.

Here the CDR3 DNA reads TGTGCCTGGAGTGTAAACGGGGATCCCACCTTC. Residues: CAWSVNGDPTF. The rearrangement joins TRBV30 to TRBJ1-2; D remains unclear. The V end lost 0 bases, the J end lost 13 bases, and 12 bases lay between the germline ends. CDR3 length: 11 amino acids. Germline lookup yields CDR1 GTSNPN and CDR2 SVGIG (reference sequence). The full variable domain, with the rest looked up from reference TRBV30 and TRBJ1-2, is SQTIHQWPATLVQPVGSPLSLECTVEGTSNPNLYWYRQAAGRGLQLLFYSVGIGQISSEVPQNLSASRPQDRQFILSSKKLLLSDSGFYLCAWSVNGDPTFGSGTRLTVV.

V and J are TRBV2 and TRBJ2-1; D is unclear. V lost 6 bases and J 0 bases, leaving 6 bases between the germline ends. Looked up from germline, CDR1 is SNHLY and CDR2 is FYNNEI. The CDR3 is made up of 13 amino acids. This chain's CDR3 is CASRRSSYNEQFF. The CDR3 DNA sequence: TGTGCCAGCAGGAGAAGCTCCTACAATGAGCAGTTCTTC.

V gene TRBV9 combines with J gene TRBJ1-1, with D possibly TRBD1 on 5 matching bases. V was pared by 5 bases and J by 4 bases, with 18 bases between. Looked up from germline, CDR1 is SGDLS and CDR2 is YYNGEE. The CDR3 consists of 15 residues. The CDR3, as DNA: TGTGCCAGCAGTGCCTCCGGGGGGATACTCACTGAAGCTTTCTTT. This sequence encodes CASSASGGILTEAFF.

As DNA, the CDR3 is TGTGCCAGTAGTTTGGGACAGGGGAGGGAGGACACTGAAGCTTTCTTT. Translation gives CASSLGQGREDTEAFF. The rearrangement uses TRBV19 and TRBJ1-1; TRBD1 aligns across 10 bases. This CDR3 contains 16 residues. Per germline, CDR1 LNHDA and CDR2 SQIVND (reference sequence). V was clipped by 5 bases and J by 3 bases; unmatched bases: 9.